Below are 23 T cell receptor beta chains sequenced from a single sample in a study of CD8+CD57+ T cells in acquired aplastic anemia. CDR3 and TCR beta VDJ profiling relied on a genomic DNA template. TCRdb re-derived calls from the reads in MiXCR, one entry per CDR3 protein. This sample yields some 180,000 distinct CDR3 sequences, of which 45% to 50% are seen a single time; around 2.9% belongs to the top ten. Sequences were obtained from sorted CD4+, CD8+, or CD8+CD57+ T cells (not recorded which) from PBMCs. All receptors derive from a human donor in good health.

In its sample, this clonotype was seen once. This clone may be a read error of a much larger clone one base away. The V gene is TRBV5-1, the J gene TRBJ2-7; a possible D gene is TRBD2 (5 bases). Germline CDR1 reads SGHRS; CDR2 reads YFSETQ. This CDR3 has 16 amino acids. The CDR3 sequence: CTSSLTFSGIPYEQYF. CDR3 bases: TGCACCAGCAGCTTGACATTTTCGGGAATTCCCTACGAGCAGTACTTC. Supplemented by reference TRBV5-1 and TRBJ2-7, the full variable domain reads KAGVTQTPRYLIKTRGQQVTLSCSPISGHRSVSWYQQTPGQGLQFLFEYFSETQRNKGNFPGRFSGRQFSNSRSEMNVSTLELGDSALYLCTSSLTFSGIPYEQYFGPGTRLTVT.

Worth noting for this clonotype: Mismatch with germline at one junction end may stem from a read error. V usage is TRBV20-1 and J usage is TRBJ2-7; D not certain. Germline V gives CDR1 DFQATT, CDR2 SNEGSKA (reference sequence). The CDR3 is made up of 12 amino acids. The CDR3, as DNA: TGCAGTGCTACCCCAGGCCAACACGAGCAGCACTTC. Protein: CSATPGQHEQHF.

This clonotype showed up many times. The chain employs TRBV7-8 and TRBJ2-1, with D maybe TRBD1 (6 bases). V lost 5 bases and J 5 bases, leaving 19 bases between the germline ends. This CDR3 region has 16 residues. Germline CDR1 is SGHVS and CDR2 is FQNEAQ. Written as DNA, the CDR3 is TGTGCCAGCAGCCCACCTCTCAGGGGCGCCCACAATGAGCAGTTCTTC. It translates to CASSPPLRGAHNEQFF.

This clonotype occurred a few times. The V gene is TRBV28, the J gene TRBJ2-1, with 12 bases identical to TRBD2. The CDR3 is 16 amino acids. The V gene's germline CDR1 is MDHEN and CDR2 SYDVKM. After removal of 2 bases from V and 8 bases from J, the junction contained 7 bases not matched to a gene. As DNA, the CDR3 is TGTGCCAGCAGTTTACGACTAGCGGGAGTGACGGATGAGCAGTTCTTC. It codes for CASSLRLAGVTDEQFF.

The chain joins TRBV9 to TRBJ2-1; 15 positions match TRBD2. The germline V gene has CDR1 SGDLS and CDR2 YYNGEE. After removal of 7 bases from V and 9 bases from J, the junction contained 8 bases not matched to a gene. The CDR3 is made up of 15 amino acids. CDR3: CASARTSGGAIEQFF. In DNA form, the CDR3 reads TGTGCCAGCGCTAGGACTAGCGGGGGGGCCATTGAGCAGTTCTTC.

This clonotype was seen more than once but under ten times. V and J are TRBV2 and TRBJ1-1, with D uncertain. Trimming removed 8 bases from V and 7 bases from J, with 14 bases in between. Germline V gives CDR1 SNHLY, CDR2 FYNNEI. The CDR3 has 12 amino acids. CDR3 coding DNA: TGTGCCAGCGTCCTCTCTCAGAATGAAGCTTTCTTT. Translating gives CASVLSQNEAFF.

The CDR3 DNA is TGTGCCAGCAGCGTAGACCCACAAGTCAATGAGCAGTTCTTC. Translated: CASSVDPQVNEQFF. The chain links TRBV9 to TRBJ2-1, with D unclear. V lost 0 bases and J lost 6, with 10 bases in between. The V gene's germline CDR1 is SGDLS and CDR2 YYNGEE. There are 14 residues in the CDR3.

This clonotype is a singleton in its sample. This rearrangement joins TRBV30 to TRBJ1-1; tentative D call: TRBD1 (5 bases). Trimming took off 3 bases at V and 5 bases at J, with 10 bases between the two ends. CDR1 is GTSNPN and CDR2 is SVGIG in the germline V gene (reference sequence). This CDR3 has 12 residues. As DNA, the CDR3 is TGTGCCTGGAGGGGGGGGGTTACTGAAGCTTTCTTT. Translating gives CAWRGGVTEAFF.

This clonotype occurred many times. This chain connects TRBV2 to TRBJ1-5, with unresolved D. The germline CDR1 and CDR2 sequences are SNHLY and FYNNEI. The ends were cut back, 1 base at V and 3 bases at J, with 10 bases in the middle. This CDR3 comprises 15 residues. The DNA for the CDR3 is TGTGCCAGCAGTGAAGAGGCAGGCTACAATCAGCCCCAGCATTTT. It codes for CASSEEAGYNQPQHF.

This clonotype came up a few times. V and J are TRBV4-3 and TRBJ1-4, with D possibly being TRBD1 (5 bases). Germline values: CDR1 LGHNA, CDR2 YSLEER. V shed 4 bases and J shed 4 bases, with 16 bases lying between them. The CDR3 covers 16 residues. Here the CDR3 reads CASSRILGQSNEKLFF. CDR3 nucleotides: TGCGCCAGCAGCCGGATTTTGGGGCAGAGTAATGAAAAACTGTTTTTT.

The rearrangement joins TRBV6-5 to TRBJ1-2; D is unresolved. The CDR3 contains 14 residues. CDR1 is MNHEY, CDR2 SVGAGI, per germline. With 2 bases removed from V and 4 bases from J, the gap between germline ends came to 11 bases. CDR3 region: CASSYGGLGYGYTF. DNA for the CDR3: TGTGCCAGCAGTTACGGAGGACTGGGCTATGGCTACACCTTC.

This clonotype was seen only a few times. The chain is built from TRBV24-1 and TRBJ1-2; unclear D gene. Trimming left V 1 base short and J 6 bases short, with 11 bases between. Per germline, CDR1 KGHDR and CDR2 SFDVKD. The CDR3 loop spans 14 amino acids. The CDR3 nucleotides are TGTGCCACCAGTGATTTCTCGGGGATCCATGGCTACACCTTC. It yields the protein CATSDFSGIHGYTF.

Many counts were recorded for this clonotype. The CDR3 nucleotides read TGTGCCAGCAGCTGGCCGGGACAGGGCTACGGCGGGGAGCTGTTTTTT. Translated: CASSWPGQGYGGELFF. V gene TRBV11-2 combines with J gene TRBJ2-2, with 9 bases aligning to TRBD1. Trimming removed 4 bases from V and 7 bases from J; junction bases left unmatched: 10. The germline V gene encodes CDR1 SGHAT and CDR2 FQNNGV. This CDR3 is 16 amino acids long.

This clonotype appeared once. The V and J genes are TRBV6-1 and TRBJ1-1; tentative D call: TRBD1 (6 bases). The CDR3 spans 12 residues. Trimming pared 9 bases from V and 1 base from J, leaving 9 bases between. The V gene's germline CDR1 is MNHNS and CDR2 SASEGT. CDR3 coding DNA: TGTGCCAGTGGGGGCCCGAACACTGAAGCTTTCTTT. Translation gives CASGGPNTEAFF.

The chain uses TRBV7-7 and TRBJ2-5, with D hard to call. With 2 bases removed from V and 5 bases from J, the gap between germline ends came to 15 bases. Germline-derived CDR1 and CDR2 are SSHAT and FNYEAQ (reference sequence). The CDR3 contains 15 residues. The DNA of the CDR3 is TGTGCCAGCAGCTTAAACTTCAGGTTCAGGGAGACCCAGTACTTC. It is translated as CASSLNFRFRETQYF.

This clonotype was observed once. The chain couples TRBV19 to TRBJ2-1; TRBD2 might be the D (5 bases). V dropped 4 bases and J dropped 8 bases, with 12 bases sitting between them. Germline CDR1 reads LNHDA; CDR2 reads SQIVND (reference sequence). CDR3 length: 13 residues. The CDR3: CASSSRSGYEQFF. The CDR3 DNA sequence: TGTGCCAGTAGTAGCCGTTCGGGGTATGAGCAGTTCTTC.

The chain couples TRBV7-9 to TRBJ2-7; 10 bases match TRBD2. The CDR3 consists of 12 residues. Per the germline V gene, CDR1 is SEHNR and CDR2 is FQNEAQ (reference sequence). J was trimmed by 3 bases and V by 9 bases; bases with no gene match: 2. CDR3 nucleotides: TGTGCCAGTACTAGCGGGGTCTACGAGCAGTACTTC. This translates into CASTSGVYEQYF. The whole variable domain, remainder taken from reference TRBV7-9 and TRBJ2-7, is DTGVSQNPRHKITKRGQNVTFRCDPISEHNRLYWYRQTLGQGPEFLTYFQNEAQLEKSRLLSDRFSAERPKGSFSTLEIQRTEQGDSAMYLCASTSGVYEQYFGPGTRLTVT.

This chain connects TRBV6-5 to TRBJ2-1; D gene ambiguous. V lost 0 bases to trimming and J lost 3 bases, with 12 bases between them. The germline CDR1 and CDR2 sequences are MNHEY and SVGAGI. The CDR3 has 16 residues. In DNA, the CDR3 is TGTGCCAGCAGTTACTCAGAGGTCACACTCTACAATGAGCAGTTCTTC. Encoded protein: CASSYSEVTLYNEQFF.

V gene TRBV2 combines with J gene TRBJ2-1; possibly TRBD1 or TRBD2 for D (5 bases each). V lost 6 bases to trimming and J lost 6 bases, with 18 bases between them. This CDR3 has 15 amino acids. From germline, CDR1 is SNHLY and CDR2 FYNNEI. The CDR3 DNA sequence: TGTGCCAGCAGAGCTACGGGACGGTCCGGCAATGAGCAGTTCTTC. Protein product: CASRATGRSGNEQFF.

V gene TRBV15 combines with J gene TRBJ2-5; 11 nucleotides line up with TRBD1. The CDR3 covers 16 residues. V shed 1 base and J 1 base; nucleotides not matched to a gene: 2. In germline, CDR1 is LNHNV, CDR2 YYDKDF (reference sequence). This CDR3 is CATSRGGQGVQETQYF. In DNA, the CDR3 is TGTGCCACCAGCAGAGGGGGACAGGGGGTCCAAGAGACCCAGTACTTC. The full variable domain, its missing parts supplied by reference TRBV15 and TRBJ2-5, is DAMVIQNPRYQVTQFGKPVTLSCSQTLNHNVMYWYQQKSSQAPKLLFHYYDKDFNNEADTPDNFQSRRPNTSFCFLDIRSPGLGDTAMYLCATSRGGQGVQETQYFGPGTRLLVL.

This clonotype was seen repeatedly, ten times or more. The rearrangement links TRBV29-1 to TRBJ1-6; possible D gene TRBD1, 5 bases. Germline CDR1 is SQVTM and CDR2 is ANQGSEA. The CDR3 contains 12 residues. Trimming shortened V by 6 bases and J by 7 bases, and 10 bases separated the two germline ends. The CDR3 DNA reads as TGCAGCGTCCCGGGACGGAATTCACCCCTCCACTTT. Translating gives CSVPGRNSPLHF.

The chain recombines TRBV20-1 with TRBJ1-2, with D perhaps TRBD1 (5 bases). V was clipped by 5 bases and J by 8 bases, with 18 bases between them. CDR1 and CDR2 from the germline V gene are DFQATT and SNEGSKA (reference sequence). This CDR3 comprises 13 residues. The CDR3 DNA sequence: TGCAGTGCTCCCTCCAGGGTGACGGGAGGCTACACCTTC. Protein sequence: CSAPSRVTGGYTF.

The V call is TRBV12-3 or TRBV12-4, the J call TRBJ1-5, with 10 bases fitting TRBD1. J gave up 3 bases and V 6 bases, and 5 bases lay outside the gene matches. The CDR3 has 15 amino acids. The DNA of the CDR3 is TGTGCCAGCAGGCCCGGGACAGGGGTCAATCAGCCCCAGCATTTT. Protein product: CASRPGTGVNQPQHF.